This T cell receptor (beta chain) comes out of a study of siplizumab effects on memory and regulatory T cells. The study's findings and limits: Apparently key alloresponse contributors, naive T cells also seemed more diverse than memory cells. A significant reduction in alloreactive sequences traceable to unstimulated CD4+ memory cells was produced by siplizumab. In controls, roughly 25% of mappable alloreactive CD4+ clones were Treg-derived on average, versus about 75% with siplizumab.

The method was immunoSEQ multiplex PCR; TCRdb's version includes in-frame clones alone and lacks a portion of them. The sample has tens of thousands of clones; 95% to 97% are singletons. On this clone itself: No antigen is known for it.

Using a few donor pairs, the authors sequenced unstimulated naive, memory, effector memory and TEMRA subsets. The sequenced sample consisted of naive CD4+ T cells sorted from blood. The clonotype comes from a human donor in good health.

In DNA, the CDR3 is TGTGCCAGCAGGACAACCTCAGGGGGCGACGGGAGGAACACTGAAGCTTTCTTT. It specifies CASRTTSGGDGRNTEAFF. The chain uses TRBV28 and TRBJ1-1, with TRBD1 identical over 8 bases. The CDR3 runs 18 residues. V lost 6 bases, J lost 1 base, and 16 bases stayed unmatched. Germline CDR1 MDHEN, CDR2 SYDVKM. Supplemented by reference TRBV28 and TRBJ1-1, the full variable domain reads DVKVTQSSRYLVKRTGEKVFLECVQDMDHENMFWYRQDPGLGLRLIYFSYDVKMKEKGDIPEGYSVSREKKERFSLILESASTNQTSMYLCASRTTSGGDGRNTEAFFGQGTRLTVV.